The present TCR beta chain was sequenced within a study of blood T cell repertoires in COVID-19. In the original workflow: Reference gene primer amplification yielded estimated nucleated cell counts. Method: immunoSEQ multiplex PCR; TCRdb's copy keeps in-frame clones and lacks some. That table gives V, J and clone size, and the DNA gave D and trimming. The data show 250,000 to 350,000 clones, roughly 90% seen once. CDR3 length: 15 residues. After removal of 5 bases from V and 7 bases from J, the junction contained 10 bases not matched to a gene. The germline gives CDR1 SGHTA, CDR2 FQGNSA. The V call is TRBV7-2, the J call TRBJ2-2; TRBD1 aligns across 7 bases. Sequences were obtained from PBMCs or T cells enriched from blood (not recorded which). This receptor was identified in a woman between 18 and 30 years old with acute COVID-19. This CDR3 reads CASSPRGRQGGELFF. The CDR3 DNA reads TGTGCCAGCAGCCCGAGGGGCCGACAGGGCGGGGAGCTGTTTTTT.